The 15 T cell receptor beta chains listed next were all sequenced from one sample in a study of PD-L1 blockade in urothelial cancer. TCRdb keeps only in-frame clones here, not all; method: immunoSEQ multiplex PCR. Here the sample spans tens of thousands of clones, 87% being singletons. The sample here was PBMCs, taken around atezolizumab (anti-PD-L1) treatment. These receptors were taken from a woman aged 70-85 years with urothelial cancer.

In DNA form, the CDR3 reads TGTGCCAGCTCACCAGGGGACTCGGACTCCTACGAGCAGTACTTC. This gives the protein CASSPGDSDSYEQYF. The chain is built from TRBV18 and TRBJ2-7, with TRBD2 as a possible D gene (6 bases). Germline V gives CDR1 KGHSH, CDR2 LQKENI. This CDR3 is 15 amino acids long. V was clipped by 2 bases and J by 0 bases, with 11 bases between them.

This clone was detected only once. The V call is TRBV7-9, the J call TRBJ2-7; possibly TRBD1 for D (6 bases). Germline V gene lookup returns CDR1 SEHNR and CDR2 FQNEAQ (reference sequence). The CDR3 runs 16 residues. Deletions cut 5 bases from V and 1 base from J, with 18 bases between. CDR3 in DNA: TGTGCCAGCAGCCCCATGAACCGCCAGGGGTCCTACGAGCAGTACTTC. Encoded protein: CASSPMNRQGSYEQYF.

This chain links TRBV28 with TRBJ2-1; a possible D gene is TRBD2 (5 bases). The CDR3 has 16 amino acids. Trimming shortened V by 7 bases and J by 2 bases, and 18 bases separated the two germline ends. Germline CDR1 is MDHEN and CDR2 is SYDVKM. DNA for the CDR3: TGTGCCAGCACCGCTTCGACTCGGGGAACCTACAATGAGCAGTTCTTC. As protein: CASTASTRGTYNEQFF.

V and J are TRBV7-2 and TRBJ2-3, with 8 bases that match TRBD2. CDR1 SGHTA and CDR2 FQGNSA come from the germline V gene. The CDR3 is 14 residues long. V shed 9 bases and J 0 bases; nucleotides not matched to a gene: 5. DNA of the CDR3: TGTGCCAGTTGTCGGGGGGGGAGCACAGATACGCAGTATTTT. This encodes CASCRGGSTDTQYF.

This clone appeared once. The CDR3 loop reads CASSPVGLAGVDNEQFF. CDR3 nucleotide sequence: TGTGCCAGCAGCCCGGTTGGACTAGCGGGAGTTGACAATGAGCAGTTCTTC. V usage is TRBV5-4 and J usage is TRBJ2-1; 13 bases are a match to TRBD2. CDR3 length: 17 amino acids. J gave up 5 bases and V 4 bases, and 9 bases lay outside the gene matches. From germline, CDR1 is SGHNT and CDR2 YYREEE (reference sequence).

The CDR3 coding sequence is TGCGCCAGCAGCGCAGGGTTACAGGTGGAATCCTACGAGCAGTACTTC. Amino acids: CASSAGLQVESYEQYF. V usage is TRBV5-1 and J usage is TRBJ2-7, with D tentatively TRBD1 (5 bases). V lost 4 bases and J lost 1, with 18 bases in between. The CDR3 runs to 16 residues. The V gene's germline CDR1 is SGHRS and CDR2 YFSETQ.

The count of this clone is one. J is TRBJ1-1 and V is TRBV5-1; D might be TRBD1 (5 bases). This CDR3 contains 14 residues. Germline V gene sequence: CDR1 SGHRS, CDR2 YFSETQ. V dropped 0 bases and J dropped 4 bases, with 10 bases sitting between them. CDR3 nucleotide sequence: TGCGCCAGCAGCTTGGATTGGGGGGGCACTGAAGCTTTCTTT. This encodes CASSLDWGGTEAFF.

The rearrangement uses TRBV2 and TRBJ1-1; a weak D match, TRBD1 (6 bases). The CDR3 consists of 15 residues. Per the germline V gene, CDR1 is SNHLY and CDR2 is FYNNEI. Trimming removed 10 bases from V and 3 bases from J, with 21 bases in between. CDR3 sequence reads: CANDRWGGRDTEAFF. CDR3 bases: TGTGCCAATGATCGGTGGGGGGGCCGGGACACTGAAGCTTTCTTT. Combining the CDR3 with reference TRBV2 and TRBJ1-1 gives the whole variable domain EPEVTQTPSHQVTQMGQEVILRCVPISNHLYFYWYRQILGQKVEFLVSFYNNEISEKSEIFDDQFSVERPDGSNFTLKIRSTKLEDSAMYFCANDRWGGRDTEAFFGQGTRLTVV.

The chain couples TRBV7-2 to TRBJ1-2; unclear D gene. The CDR3 contains 14 residues. Germline CDR1 and CDR2: SGHTA and FQGNSA. Trimming pared 2 bases from V and 4 bases from J, leaving 11 bases between. Here the CDR3 reads CASSLIVARYGYTF. The CDR3 DNA reads as TGTGCCAGCAGCTTAATTGTGGCACGCTATGGCTACACCTTC.

The chain joins TRBV6-1 to TRBJ2-1; 7 positions agree with TRBD2. Per germline, CDR1 MNHNS and CDR2 SASEGT. Germline trimming cut 3 bases from V and 7 bases from J; bases unmatched to any gene: 15. The length of the CDR3 is 17 residues. The CDR3 nucleotides are TGTGCCAGCAGTGATTATACCGGGACTATCATCGGAAATGAGCAGTTCTTC. This encodes CASSDYTGTIIGNEQFF.

The chain uses TRBV11-2 and TRBJ2-7; 11 bases are a match to TRBD2. With 5 bases clipped from V and 0 bases from J, the junction kept 3 bases outside the gene matches. The CDR3 contains 15 residues. In germline, CDR1 is SGHAT, CDR2 FQNNGV. The CDR3 DNA reads as TGTGCCAGCAGCCTAGGGACTAGCGGCTCCTACGAGCAGTACTTC. This codes for CASSLGTSGSYEQYF.

The chain recombines TRBV4-1 with TRBJ2-7; D is unclear. The V gene lost 1 base and the J gene lost 0 bases, with 13 bases spanning the gap. The CDR3 sequence is 16 residues long. From germline, CDR1 is MGHRA and CDR2 YSYEKL. CDR3 sequence reads: CASSQVRITSSYEQYF. The CDR3 region has the DNA TGCGCCAGCAGCCAAGTAAGAATTACAAGCTCCTACGAGCAGTACTTC.

For this clone: Because the CDR3's place on the DNA is in doubt, the DNA is left out and the CDR3 is given as listed by TCRdb. This chain connects TRBV7-8 to TRBJ1-1; the DNA was not compared with TRBD1, the D call given in the table. Counting both end residues, the CDR3 totals 13 amino acids. CDR1 and CDR2 from the germline V gene are SGHVS and FQNEAQ. CDR3 residues: CASSFGQGTEAFF.

DNA for the CDR3: TGTGCCAGCAGTCGAGAGAGGGGACTAGCAACGAACACCGGGGAGCTGTTTTTT. This encodes CASSRERGLATNTGELFF. V and J are TRBV28 and TRBJ2-2, with 9 bases identical to TRBD2. This CDR3 spans 18 amino acids. Germline-derived CDR1 and CDR2 are MDHEN and SYDVKM. Trimming cost V 5 bases and J 0 bases; bases outside gene matches: 10.

This chain connects TRBV30 to TRBJ2-7; TRBD1 agrees at 9 bases. The V gene end was trimmed by 0 bases and the J gene end by 2 bases; junction bases not matched to a gene: 8. The CDR3 consists of 16 residues. Per germline, CDR1 GTSNPN and CDR2 SVGIG (reference sequence). The CDR3 nucleotides are TGTGCCTGGAGTGTACGGCTGGACAGGGGAGCCTACGAGCAGTACTTC. Amino acid sequence: CAWSVRLDRGAYEQYF.